The source of this T cell receptor (beta chain) is a study of blood T cells in healthy people across ages. This clonotype was detected only a few times. Healthy Caucasian individuals from Russia aged about 6 to 95 were enrolled as donors. The CDR3 has 12 residues. Germline-derived CDR1 and CDR2 are ENHRY and SYGVKD. Trimming cost V 6 bases and J 4 bases, with 9 bases left between them. A second PCR, run for about 7 to 11 cycles, used a sample-barcoded 5' primer plus a J-beta primer mix. TCRdb re-analysed the 5' RACE reads in MiXCR, keeping a single row per CDR3 protein. The sample holds 750,000 to 950,000 distinct CDR3 sequences, 29% seen once. The sample also formed part of further work on T cells of mothers and their children. In that study: At approximately 1.6 ug per 15 ul, all of the extracted RNA went into cDNA synthesis.

The specimen was blood. The sequence was collected from a woman aged 35 to 49 in good health. The chain is built from TRBV10-3 and TRBJ1-1; unclear D gene. This chain's CDR3 is CAIRVGGTEAFF. CDR3 bases: TGTGCCATCAGGGTTGGCGGCACTGAAGCTTTCTTT.